One and the same sample provided the 32 T cell receptor beta chains below, sequenced in a study of T cell responses to AZD1222 COVID-19 vaccine. Libraries were prepared by immunoSEQ multiplex PCR; TCRdb keeps only in-frame clonotypes and omits some of them. The sample holds under 150,000 clones, almost 95% seen once. The sequences come from peripheral blood, collected 28 days after the second AZD1222 dose. Source of these receptors: an adult who received the AZD1222 COVID-19 vaccine.

This clone was detected ten times or more. The chain combines TRBV6-6 with TRBJ2-2, with 9 bases fitting TRBD2. Germline V CDR1 and CDR2: MNHNY, SVGAGI (reference sequence). This CDR3 spans 16 amino acids. The trim removed 7 bases at V and 1 base at J, leaving 7 bases unmatched. In DNA, the CDR3 is TGTGCCAGCACCAAGGTAGCGGGGGTGAACACCGGGGAGCTGTTTTTT. Translation gives CASTKVAGVNTGELFF.

Comment on this clone: Other DNA variants within this sample encode the same CDR3. The rearrangement uses TRBV6-5 and TRBJ2-2; D uncertain. The CDR3 sequence is 14 residues long. Per germline, CDR1 MNHEY and CDR2 SVGAGI. With 3 bases removed from V and 2 bases from J, the gap between germline ends came to 7 bases. CDR3 DNA sequence: TGTGCCAGCAGTTATACGGCTAACACCGGGGAGCTGTTTTTT. This translates into CASSYTANTGELFF.

This chain links TRBV5-4 with TRBJ2-7; D could derive from TRBD1 or TRBD2 (5 bases each). The length of the CDR3 is 15 residues. Trimming left V 0 bases short and J 2 bases short, with 12 bases between. In germline, CDR1 is SGHNT, CDR2 YYREEE (reference sequence). In DNA form, the CDR3 reads TGTGCCAGCAGCTTGGATGGGCAGGGAGCCTACGAGCAGTACGTC. It is translated as CASSLDGQGAYEQYV.

The chain uses TRBV19 and TRBJ1-1; perhaps TRBD1 as D (5 bases). V was shortened by 6 bases and J by 6 bases, with 8 bases between the two germline ends. Germline V gene sequence: CDR1 LNHDA, CDR2 SQIVND (reference sequence). CDR3 length: 11 amino acids. CDR3 sequence (DNA): TGTGCCAGTAGAGGGGTAGCTGAAGCTTTCTTT. Its translation: CASRGVAEAFF.

The chain carries TRBV2 and TRBJ2-3; 9 bases match TRBD2. V lost 7 bases, J lost 1 base, and 6 bases stayed unmatched. This CDR3 is built from 15 residues. The germline CDR1 and CDR2 sequences are SNHLY and FYNNEI. The CDR3 sequence: CASKVAGARTDTQYF. CDR3 nucleotides: TGTGCCAGCAAAGTAGCGGGGGCCCGCACAGATACGCAGTATTTT.

CDR3 in amino acids: CASSSSGVSNTEAFF. The CDR3 DNA is TGTGCCAGCAGCTCCTCCGGGGTGTCGAACACTGAAGCTTTCTTT. V usage is TRBV7-8 and J usage is TRBJ1-1; no definite D call. Trimming pared 4 bases from V and 1 base from J, leaving 13 bases between. This CDR3 spans 15 amino acids. Germline V gene data show CDR1 as SGHVS and CDR2 as FQNEAQ.

The rearrangement uses TRBV3-1 (or the pseudogene TRBV3-2) and TRBJ2-5, with 8 nucleotides matching TRBD2. Looked up from germline, CDR1 is LGHDT and CDR2 is YNNKEL (reference sequence). This CDR3 region has 15 residues. The junction had 5 bases not matched to a gene; V was cut back by 3 bases and J by 2 bases. The chain's CDR3 is CASSHTTGGQETQYF. CDR3 nucleotides: TGTGCCAGCAGCCATACGACGGGGGGGCAAGAGACCCAGTACTTC.

J is TRBJ1-1 and V is TRBV19, with D maybe TRBD1 (5 bases). The CDR3 runs 13 residues. Germline CDR1 and CDR2: LNHDA and SQIVND (reference sequence). V dropped 6 bases and J dropped 8 bases, with 16 bases sitting between them. CDR3 sequence: CASRPGGAAEAFF. CDR3 nucleotide sequence: TGTGCCAGTAGGCCAGGAGGGGCGGCAGAAGCTTTCTTT.

This clone was found a few times. This chain uses TRBV11-2 with TRBJ1-1; 7 positions match TRBD1. CDR1 is SGHAT, CDR2 FQNNGV, per germline. The CDR3 length is 13 residues. V was pared by 5 bases and J by 10 bases, with 10 bases of the junction left unmatched. The CDR3 here is CASSLMTGRIAFF. The CDR3 DNA reads as TGTGCCAGCAGCCTAATGACAGGGCGGATAGCTTTCTTT.

Of note for this clone: At one of its ends the junction is not consistent with the germline gene, which may arise from a read error. The chain employs TRBV6-5 and TRBJ2-1; 8 bases line up with TRBD2. Germline V gives CDR1 MNHEY, CDR2 SVGAGI. The CDR3 sequence is 15 residues long. CDR3 loop: CASSYDREGYNQQFF. In nucleotides, the CDR3 is TGTGCCAGCAGTTACGATCGGGAGGGGTACAATCAGCAGTTCTTC.

The rearrangement uses TRBV15 and TRBJ2-1; TRBD2 agrees at 11 bases. Germline V gene lookup returns CDR1 LNHNV and CDR2 YYDKDF (reference sequence). The CDR3 sequence is 12 residues long. V was pared by 5 bases and J by 15 bases, with 6 bases of the junction left unmatched. The CDR3 here is CATSGSGGALFF. The CDR3 nucleotides read TGTGCCACCAGCGGTAGCGGGGGGGCCTTGTTCTTC.

V gene TRBV5-1 combines with J gene TRBJ1-6; TRBD1 is a possible D gene (5 bases). Germline V gene sequence: CDR1 SGHRS, CDR2 YFSETQ. Trimming pared 1 base from V and 8 bases from J, leaving 13 bases between. The CDR3 sequence is 15 residues long. In DNA form, the CDR3 reads TGCGCCAGCAGCTTGTCTCCAGGGTGGGATTCACCCCTCCACTTT. Translating it yields CASSLSPGWDSPLHF. Using reference TRBV5-1 and TRBJ1-6 for the parts outside the CDR3, the full variable domain is KAGVTQTPRYLIKTRGQQVTLSCSPISGHRSVSWYQQTPGQGLQFLFEYFSETQRNKGNFPGRFSGRQFSNSRSEMNVSTLELGDSALYLCASSLSPGWDSPLHFGNGTRLTVT.

The chain combines TRBV7-2 with TRBJ1-3, with D hard to call. Germline V gene sequence: CDR1 SGHTA, CDR2 FQGNSA. V gave up 1 base and J gave up 2 bases, with 9 bases separating them. This CDR3 region has 15 residues. The CDR3 sequence: CASSLVRGAGNTIYF. CDR3 nucleotide sequence: TGTGCCAGCAGCTTAGTTCGGGGAGCTGGAAACACCATATATTTT. The full variable domain, completed using reference TRBV7-2 and TRBJ1-3, is GAGVSQSPSNKVTEKGKDVELRCDPISGHTALYWYRQSLGQGLEFLIYFQGNSAPDKSGLPSDRFSAERTGGSVSTLTIQRTQQEDSAVYLCASSLVRGAGNTIYFGEGSWLTVV.

The count of this clone is one. The chain combines TRBV4-3 with TRBJ2-5; D gene unclear. CDR3 length: 14 amino acids. The V gene lost 1 base and the J gene lost 5 bases, with 11 bases spanning the gap. Germline CDR1 is LGHNA and CDR2 is YSLEER. The CDR3 protein is CASSQGWQSETQYF. CDR3 DNA: TGCGCCAGCAGCCAAGGGTGGCAGTCGGAGACCCAGTACTTC.

The chain uses TRBV18 and TRBJ1-4; 7 bases line up with TRBD1. Germline loops: CDR1 KGHSH, CDR2 LQKENI. The J segment lost 0 bases and the V segment lost 3 bases, leaving 7 bases of the junction unmatched. The CDR3 is 17 residues long. The CDR3 DNA reads TGTGCCAGCTCACCGGGACAGCTAGCAACAACTAATGAAAAACTGTTTTTT. Translating it yields CASSPGQLATTNEKLFF.

This clone showed up just a few times. The chain recombines TRBV11-2 with TRBJ2-3, with a weak D call TRBD1 (6 bases). The CDR3 spans 19 residues. V was clipped by 2 bases and J by 1 base, with 22 bases between them. Germline V gene data show CDR1 as SGHAT and CDR2 as FQNNGV. The CDR3 DNA follows: TGTGCCAGCAGCTTACTTACCCAATACCAGGGGAAAGGCACAGATACGCAGTATTTT. Protein sequence: CASSLLTQYQGKGTDTQYF.

The chain links TRBV10-3 to TRBJ2-1; D gene uncertain. Germline V gene sequence: CDR1 ENHRY, CDR2 SYGVKD. The length of the CDR3 is 14 residues. Between the trimmed V and J ends, which lost 2 bases and 3 bases, there was a span of 8 bases. CDR3 protein: CAISEPEYYNEQFF. CDR3 in DNA: TGTGCCATCAGTGAGCCGGAGTACTACAATGAGCAGTTCTTC.

The genes are TRBV2 and TRBJ2-4, with D possibly being TRBD1 (5 bases). Germline CDR1 and CDR2: SNHLY and FYNNEI. The V and J ends lost 3 bases and 9 bases respectively, with 12 bases between them. The CDR3 spans 13 residues. The CDR3: CASSEVLGAIQYF. The CDR3 region has the DNA TGTGCCAGCAGTGAGGTCCTAGGGGCCATTCAGTACTTC.

The genes are TRBV6-6 and TRBJ1-4; D gene uncertain. Between the trimmed V and J ends, which lost 0 bases and 4 bases, there was a span of 6 bases. The CDR3 has 14 residues. Germline V gives CDR1 MNHNY, CDR2 SVGAGI (reference sequence). CDR3 coding DNA: TGTGCCAGCAGTTACTCGATGGGTAATGAAAAACTGTTTTTT. It codes for CASSYSMGNEKLFF.

J is TRBJ1-2 and V is TRBV3-1 (or the pseudogene TRBV3-2); D remains unclear. V was clipped by 4 bases and J by 2 bases, with 8 bases between them. Germline CDR1 is LGHDT and CDR2 is YNNKEL (reference sequence). CDR3 length equals 13 residues. CDR3 amino acids: CASSPHSNYGYTF. The CDR3, as DNA: TGTGCCAGCAGCCCTCACAGCAACTATGGCTACACCTTC.

The V and J genes are TRBV10-3 and TRBJ2-7; D tentatively reads TRBD1 or TRBD2 (5 bases each). The CDR3 has 14 residues. The V gene's germline CDR1 is ENHRY and CDR2 SYGVKD. The ends were cut back, 10 bases at V and 7 bases at J, with 23 bases in the middle. In nucleotides, the CDR3 is TGTGCCACTACACCGGGGCAGCCGGAAGGGGAGCAGTACTTC. Translating gives CATTPGQPEGEQYF.

CDR3: CASSEARANTEAFF. As DNA, the CDR3 is TGTGCCAGCAGTGAAGCAAGAGCGAACACTGAAGCTTTCTTT. The chain recombines TRBV2 with TRBJ1-1, with D hard to call. CDR3 size: 14 residues. Deletions cut 0 bases from V and 1 base from J, with 6 bases between. Germline V gene lookup returns CDR1 SNHLY and CDR2 FYNNEI.

The CDR3 reads CASSPQDGTKLFF. The CDR3 DNA sequence: TGTGCCAGCAGCCCACAGGACGGAACAAAACTGTTTTTT. The rearrangement uses TRBV5-5 and TRBJ1-4; possibly TRBD1 for D (5 bases). CDR1 is SGHKS, CDR2 YYEKEE, per germline (reference sequence). The CDR3 extends over 13 amino acids. V lost 4 bases, J lost 10 bases, and 14 bases lay in between.

V gene TRBV4-3 combines with J gene TRBJ1-1; D unclear. V lost 3 bases and J 4 bases, leaving 15 bases between the germline ends. The CDR3 totals 15 residues. The germline V gene encodes CDR1 LGHNA and CDR2 YSLEER. CDR3 loop: CASSQPAWWGTEAFF. As DNA, the CDR3 is TGCGCCAGCAGCCAGCCAGCGTGGTGGGGCACTGAAGCTTTCTTT.

A word on this clone: This is likely a read error, given that the CDR3 carries no conserved phenylalanine or tryptophan at its end. The rearrangement links TRBV5-6 to TRBJ1-1; TRBD1 aligns across 9 bases. The germline CDR1 and CDR2 sequences are SGHDT and YYEEEE. After removal of 3 bases from V and 4 bases from J, the junction contained 4 bases not matched to a gene. This CDR3 region has 14 residues. This chain's CDR3 is CASSWGQGSTEAFL. CDR3 coding DNA: TGTGCCAGCAGCTGGGGACAGGGTAGCACTGAAGCTTTCCTT.

The rearrangement uses TRBV2 and TRBJ1-3; TRBD1 is a possible D gene (6 bases). Germline lookup yields CDR1 SNHLY and CDR2 FYNNEI. The length of the CDR3 is 17 residues. V was shortened by 2 bases and J by 0 bases, with 14 bases between the two germline ends. Here the CDR3 reads CASSELAGAYSGNTIYF. The DNA of the CDR3 is TGTGCCAGCAGTGAATTGGCAGGGGCCTACTCTGGAAACACCATATATTTT.

V usage is TRBV30 and J usage is TRBJ1-5, with 7 bases that match TRBD1. V shed 3 bases, J shed 1 base, and the junction held 0 bases outside the gene matches. The CDR3 extends over 13 amino acids. The germline V gene has CDR1 GTSNPN and CDR2 SVGIG (reference sequence). The DNA of the CDR3 is TGTGCCTGGAGGGGACAGAGCAATCAGCCCCAGCATTTT. It specifies CAWRGQSNQPQHF.

The chain carries TRBV10-3 and TRBJ1-2; 10 bases agree with TRBD1. J gave up 5 bases and V 0 bases, and 18 bases lay outside the gene matches. Per the germline V gene, CDR1 is ENHRY and CDR2 is SYGVKD. The CDR3 totals 20 residues. The CDR3 spells CAISESLVHDRGPVRYGYTF. The CDR3 DNA follows: TGTGCCATCAGTGAGTCACTAGTACATGACAGGGGGCCGGTTAGGTATGGCTACACCTTC.

This clone appeared once. This chain joins TRBV7-9 and TRBJ1-2; TRBD1 matches 7 bases. The junction had 6 bases not matched to a gene; V was cut back by 3 bases and J by 8 bases. CDR3 length: 13 residues. CDR1 and CDR2 (germline): SEHNR, FQNEAQ (reference sequence). The CDR3 region has the DNA TGTGCCAGCAGCTTGACAGGGCGTCACGGCTACACCTTC. Translated: CASSLTGRHGYTF.

The chain joins TRBV19 to TRBJ2-1; D is tentatively TRBD1 or TRBD2 (7 bases each). V was cut by 7 bases and J by 9 bases, with 22 bases left in between. CDR1 is LNHDA and CDR2 is SQIVND in the germline V gene (reference sequence). CDR3 length: 15 residues. The CDR3 region has the DNA TGTGCCAGTACCCCAGGGGGGGGAACGTCCGGTGAGCAGTTCTTC. Translating gives CASTPGGGTSGEQFF.

V gene TRBV27 combines with J gene TRBJ2-2; D is possibly TRBD1 (6 bases). Trimming shortened V by 5 bases and J by 6 bases, and 16 bases separated the two germline ends. The CDR3 has 15 amino acids. CDR1 and CDR2 (germline): MNHEY, SMNVEV (reference sequence). The CDR3 spells CASSLEDRLPGELFF. CDR3 coding DNA: TGTGCCAGCAGTCTCGAGGACAGACTCCCCGGGGAGCTGTTTTTT.

This chain links TRBV4-3 with TRBJ1-1, with D possibly TRBD1 on 5 matching bases. V lost 4 bases and J lost 0, with 9 bases in between. Per the germline V gene, CDR1 is LGHNA and CDR2 is YSLEER. The CDR3 is made up of 14 amino acids. The CDR3 DNA follows: TGCGCCAGCAGCCCCAGGGACTTGAACACTGAAGCTTTCTTT. It yields the protein CASSPRDLNTEAFF.